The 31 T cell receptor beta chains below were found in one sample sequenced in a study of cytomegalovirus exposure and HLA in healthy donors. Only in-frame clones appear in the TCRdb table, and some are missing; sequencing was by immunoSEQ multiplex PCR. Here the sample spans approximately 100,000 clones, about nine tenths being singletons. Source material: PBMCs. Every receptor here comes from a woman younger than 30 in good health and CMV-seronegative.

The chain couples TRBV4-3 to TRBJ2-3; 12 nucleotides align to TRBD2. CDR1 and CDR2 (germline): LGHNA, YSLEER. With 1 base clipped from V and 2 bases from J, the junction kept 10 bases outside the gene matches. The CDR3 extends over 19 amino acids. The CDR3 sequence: CASSQGLAGDLYYTDTQYF. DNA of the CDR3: TGCGCCAGCAGCCAAGGACTAGCGGGGGACCTTTACTACACAGATACGCAGTATTTT.

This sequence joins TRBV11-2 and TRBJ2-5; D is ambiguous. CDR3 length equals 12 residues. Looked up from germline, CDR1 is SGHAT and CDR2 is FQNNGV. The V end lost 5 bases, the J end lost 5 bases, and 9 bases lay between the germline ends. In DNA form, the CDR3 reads TGTGCCAGCAGCCCACAGAAGGAGACCCAGTACTTC. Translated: CASSPQKETQYF. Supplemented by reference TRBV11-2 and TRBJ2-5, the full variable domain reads EAGVAQSPRYKIIEKRQSVAFWCNPISGHATLYWYQQILGQGPKLLIQFQNNGVVDDSQLPKDRFSAERLKGVDSTLKIQPAKLEDSAVYLCASSPQKETQYFGPGTRLLVL.

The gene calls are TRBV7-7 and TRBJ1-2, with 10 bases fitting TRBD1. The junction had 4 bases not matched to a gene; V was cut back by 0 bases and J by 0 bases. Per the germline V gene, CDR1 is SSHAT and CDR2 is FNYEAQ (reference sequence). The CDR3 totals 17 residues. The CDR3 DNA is TGTGCCAGCAGCTTAGCGGGACAGGGGATCCCTAACTATGGCTACACCTTC. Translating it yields CASSLAGQGIPNYGYTF.

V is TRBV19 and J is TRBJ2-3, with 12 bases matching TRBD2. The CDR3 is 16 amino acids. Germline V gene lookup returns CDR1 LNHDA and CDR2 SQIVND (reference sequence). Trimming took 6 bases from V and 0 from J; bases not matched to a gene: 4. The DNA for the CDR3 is TGTGCCAGTAGCCCTCTAGCGGGAGGGAGCACAGATACGCAGTATTTT. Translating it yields CASSPLAGGSTDTQYF. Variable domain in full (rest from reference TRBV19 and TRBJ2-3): DGGITQSPKYLFRKEGQNVTLSCEQNLNHDAMYWYRQDPGQGLRLIYYSQIVNDFQKGDIAEGYSVSREKKESFPLTVTSAQKNPTAFYLCASSPLAGGSTDTQYFGPGTRLTVL.

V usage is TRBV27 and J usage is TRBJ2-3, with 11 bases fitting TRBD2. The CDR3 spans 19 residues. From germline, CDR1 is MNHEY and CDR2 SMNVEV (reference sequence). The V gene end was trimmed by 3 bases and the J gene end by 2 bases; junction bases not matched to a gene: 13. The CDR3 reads CASSFLISSSGRTTDTQYF. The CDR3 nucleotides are TGTGCCAGCAGTTTCTTGATTTCGTCTAGCGGGAGGACCACAGATACGCAGTATTTT.

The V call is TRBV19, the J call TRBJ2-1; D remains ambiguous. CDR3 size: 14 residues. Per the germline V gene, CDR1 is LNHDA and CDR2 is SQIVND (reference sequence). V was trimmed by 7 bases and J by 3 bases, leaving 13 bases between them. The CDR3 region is CASTPVSDYNEQFF. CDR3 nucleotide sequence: TGTGCCAGTACCCCGGTTTCCGACTACAATGAGCAGTTCTTC.

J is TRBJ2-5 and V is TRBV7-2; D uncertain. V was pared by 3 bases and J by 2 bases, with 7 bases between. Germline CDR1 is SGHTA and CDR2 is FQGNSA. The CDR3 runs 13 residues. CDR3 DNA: TGTGCCAGCAGCTTGACACCGCAAGAGACCCAGTACTTC. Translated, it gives CASSLTPQETQYF.

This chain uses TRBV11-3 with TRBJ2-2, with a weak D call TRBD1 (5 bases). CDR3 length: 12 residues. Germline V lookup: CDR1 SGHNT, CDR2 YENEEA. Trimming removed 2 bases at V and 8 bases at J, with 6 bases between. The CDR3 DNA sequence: TGTGCCAGCAGCTTATGGACAGGGGAGCTGTTTTTT. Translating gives CASSLWTGELFF.

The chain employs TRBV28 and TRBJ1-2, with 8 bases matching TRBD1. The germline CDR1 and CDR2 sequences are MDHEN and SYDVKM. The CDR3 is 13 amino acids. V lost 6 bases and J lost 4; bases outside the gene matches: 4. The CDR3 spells CASRRTGFYGYTF. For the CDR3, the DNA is TGTGCCAGCAGGAGGACAGGGTTCTATGGCTACACCTTC.

CDR3 in DNA: TGTGCCAGCAGCTTTGTCGAGACTAACTATGGCTACACCTTC. Its protein product is CASSFVETNYGYTF. The V gene is TRBV7-9, the J gene TRBJ1-2; D remains unclear. Germline V lookup: CDR1 SEHNR, CDR2 FQNEAQ (reference sequence). Between the trimmed V and J ends, which lost 3 bases and 0 bases, there was a span of 8 bases. This CDR3 contains 14 residues.

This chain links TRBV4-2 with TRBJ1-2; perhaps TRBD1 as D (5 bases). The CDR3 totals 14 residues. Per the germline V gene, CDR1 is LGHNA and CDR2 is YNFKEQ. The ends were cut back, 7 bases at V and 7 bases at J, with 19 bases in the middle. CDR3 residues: CASMITGAAVGYTF. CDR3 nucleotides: TGTGCCAGCATGATCACAGGTGCCGCCGTTGGCTACACCTTC.

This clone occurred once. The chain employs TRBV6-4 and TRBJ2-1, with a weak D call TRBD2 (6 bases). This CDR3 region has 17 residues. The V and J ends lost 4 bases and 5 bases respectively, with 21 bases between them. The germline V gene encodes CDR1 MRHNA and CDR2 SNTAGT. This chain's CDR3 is CASSVYPGRMRNNEQFF. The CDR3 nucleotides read TGTGCCAGCAGTGTTTACCCGGGGAGGATGAGAAACAATGAGCAGTTCTTC.

As DNA, the CDR3 is TGTGCCAGCCGACTACAGGGGGCGGGAGATACGCAGTATTTT. This encodes CASRLQGAGDTQYF. The chain combines TRBV28 with TRBJ2-3; TRBD1 aligns across 9 bases. Germline V CDR1 and CDR2: MDHEN, SYDVKM. J gave up 5 bases and V 8 bases, and 8 bases lay outside the gene matches. The CDR3 sequence is 14 residues long. Based on the CDR3 plus reference TRBV28 and TRBJ2-3, the full variable domain is DVKVTQSSRYLVKRTGEKVFLECVQDMDHENMFWYRQDPGLGLRLIYFSYDVKMKEKGDIPEGYSVSREKKERFSLILESASTNQTSMYLCASRLQGAGDTQYFGPGTRLTVL.

The chain's CDR3 is CASKPSGSTGELFF. The CDR3, as DNA: TGTGCCAGTAAACCCTCGGGGTCGACCGGGGAGCTGTTTTTT. The V call is TRBV19, the J call TRBJ2-2; perhaps TRBD2 as D (5 bases). Germline V CDR1 and CDR2: LNHDA, SQIVND (reference sequence). CDR3 length: 14 residues. Trimming removed 7 bases from V and 5 bases from J, with 14 bases in between.

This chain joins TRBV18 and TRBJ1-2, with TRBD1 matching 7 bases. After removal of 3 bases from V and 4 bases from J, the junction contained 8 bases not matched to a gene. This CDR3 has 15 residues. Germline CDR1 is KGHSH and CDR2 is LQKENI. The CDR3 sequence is CASSPGQTQIYGYTF. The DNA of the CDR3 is TGTGCCAGCTCACCGGGACAGACTCAGATCTATGGCTACACCTTC.

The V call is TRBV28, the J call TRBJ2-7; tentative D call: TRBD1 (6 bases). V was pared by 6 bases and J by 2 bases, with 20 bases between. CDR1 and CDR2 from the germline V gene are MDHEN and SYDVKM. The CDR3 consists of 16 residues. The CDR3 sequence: CASRLPGQSNAYEQYF. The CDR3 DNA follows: TGTGCCAGCAGACTTCCCGGACAGTCTAACGCCTACGAGCAGTACTTC.

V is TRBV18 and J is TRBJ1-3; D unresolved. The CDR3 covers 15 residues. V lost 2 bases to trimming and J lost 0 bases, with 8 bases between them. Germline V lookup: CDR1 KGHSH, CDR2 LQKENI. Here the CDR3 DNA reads TGTGCCAGCTCACCAGGGCATACCTCTGGAAACACCATATATTTT. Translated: CASSPGHTSGNTIYF.

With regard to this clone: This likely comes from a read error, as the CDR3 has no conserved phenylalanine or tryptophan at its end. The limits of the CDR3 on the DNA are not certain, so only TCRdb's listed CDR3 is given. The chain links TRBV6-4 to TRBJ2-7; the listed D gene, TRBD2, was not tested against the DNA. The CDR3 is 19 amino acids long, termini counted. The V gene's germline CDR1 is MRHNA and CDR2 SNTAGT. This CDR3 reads CASSDPNTFGGPPSAESLA.

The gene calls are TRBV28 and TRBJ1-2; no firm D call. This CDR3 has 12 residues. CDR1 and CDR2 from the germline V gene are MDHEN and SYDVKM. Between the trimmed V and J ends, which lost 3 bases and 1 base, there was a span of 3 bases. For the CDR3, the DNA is TGTGCCAGCAGTTTCAATAACTATGGCTACACCTTC. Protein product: CASSFNNYGYTF.

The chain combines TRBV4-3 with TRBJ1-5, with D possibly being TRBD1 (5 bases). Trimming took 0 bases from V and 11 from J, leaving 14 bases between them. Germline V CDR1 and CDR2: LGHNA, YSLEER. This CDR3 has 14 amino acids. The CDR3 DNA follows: TGCGCCAGCAGCCAAGACCTCTCTGCAGGGTCCCAGCATTTT. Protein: CASSQDLSAGSQHF.

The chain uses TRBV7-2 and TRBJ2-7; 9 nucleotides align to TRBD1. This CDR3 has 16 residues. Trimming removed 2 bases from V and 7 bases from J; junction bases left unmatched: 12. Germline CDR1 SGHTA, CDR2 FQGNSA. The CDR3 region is CASSLILGTGLREQYF. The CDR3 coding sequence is TGTGCCAGCAGCTTAATACTCGGGACAGGGCTTCGAGAGCAGTACTTC.

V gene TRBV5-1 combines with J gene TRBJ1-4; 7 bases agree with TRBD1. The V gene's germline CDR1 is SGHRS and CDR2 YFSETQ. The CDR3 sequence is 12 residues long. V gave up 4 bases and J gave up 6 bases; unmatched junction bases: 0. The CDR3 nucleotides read TGCGCCAGCAGCGGGACAGATGAAAAACTGTTTTTT. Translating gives CASSGTDEKLFF.

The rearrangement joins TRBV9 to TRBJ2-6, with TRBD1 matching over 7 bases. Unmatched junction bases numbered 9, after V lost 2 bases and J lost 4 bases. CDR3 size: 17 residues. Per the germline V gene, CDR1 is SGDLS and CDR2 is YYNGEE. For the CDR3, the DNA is TGTGCCAGCAGCGTGGGAGACAGGGTGTGGGGGGCCAACGTCCTGACTTTC. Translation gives CASSVGDRVWGANVLTF.

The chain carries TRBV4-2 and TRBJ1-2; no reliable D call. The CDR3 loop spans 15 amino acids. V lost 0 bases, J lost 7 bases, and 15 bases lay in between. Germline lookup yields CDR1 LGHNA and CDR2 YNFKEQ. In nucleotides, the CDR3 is TGTGCCAGCAGCCAAGAGGCCCCAATTAGAGGTGGCTACACCTTC. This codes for CASSQEAPIRGGYTF.

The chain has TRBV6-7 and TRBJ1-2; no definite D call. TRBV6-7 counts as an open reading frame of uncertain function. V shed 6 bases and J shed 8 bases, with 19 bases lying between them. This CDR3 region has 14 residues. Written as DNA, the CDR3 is TGTGCCAGCAGCCTCCGAGGCCCCCGGGAAGGCTACACCTTC. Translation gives CASSLRGPREGYTF.

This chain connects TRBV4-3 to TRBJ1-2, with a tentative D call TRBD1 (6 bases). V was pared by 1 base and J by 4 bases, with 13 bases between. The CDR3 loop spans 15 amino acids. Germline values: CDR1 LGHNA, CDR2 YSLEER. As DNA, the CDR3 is TGCGCCAGCAGCCAAGTAGGGGGAGGGGGCTATGGCTACACCTTC. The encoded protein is CASSQVGGGGYGYTF.

The chain's CDR3 is CAWSPLGGRASGELFF. The CDR3, as DNA: TGTGCCTGGAGCCCGTTAGGGGGGAGGGCCTCCGGGGAGCTGTTTTTT. V and J are TRBV30 and TRBJ2-2; TRBD2 might be the D (7 bases). The V gene lost 3 bases and the J gene lost 6 bases, with 20 bases spanning the gap. The CDR3 totals 16 residues. The germline gives CDR1 GTSNPN, CDR2 SVGIG (reference sequence).

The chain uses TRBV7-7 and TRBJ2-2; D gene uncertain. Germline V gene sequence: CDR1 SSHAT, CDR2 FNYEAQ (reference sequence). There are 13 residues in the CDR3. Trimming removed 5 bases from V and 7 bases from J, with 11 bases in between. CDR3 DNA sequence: TGTGCCAGCAGCCCCTTACGCGTCGGGGAGCTGTTTTTT. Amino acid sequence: CASSPLRVGELFF. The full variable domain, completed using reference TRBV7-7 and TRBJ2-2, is GAGVSQSPRYKVTKRGQDVTLRCDPISSHATLYWYQQALGQGPEFLTYFNYEAQPDKSGLPSDRFSAERPEGSISTLTIQRTEQRDSAMYRCASSPLRVGELFFGEGSRLTVL.

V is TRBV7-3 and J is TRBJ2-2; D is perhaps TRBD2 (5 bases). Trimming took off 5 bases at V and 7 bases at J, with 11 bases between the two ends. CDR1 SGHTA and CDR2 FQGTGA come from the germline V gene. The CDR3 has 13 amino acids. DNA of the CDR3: TGTGCCAGCAGCGATAGAGCGGACGGGGAGCTGTTTTTT. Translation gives CASSDRADGELFF.

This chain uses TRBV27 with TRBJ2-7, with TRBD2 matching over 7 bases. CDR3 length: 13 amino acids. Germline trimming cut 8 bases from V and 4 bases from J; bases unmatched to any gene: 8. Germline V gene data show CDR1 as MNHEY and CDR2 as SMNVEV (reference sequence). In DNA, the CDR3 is TGTGCCAGCTGGACTAGTTTGGGGTACGAGCAGTACTTC. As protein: CASWTSLGYEQYF.

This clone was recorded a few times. CDR3 sequence (DNA): TGTGCCAGCACCACAGGGGGAGATACGCAGTATTTT. Its protein product is CASTTGGDTQYF. The chain employs TRBV7-9 and TRBJ2-3; 8 nucleotides align to TRBD1. There are 12 residues in the CDR3. Germline CDR1 SEHNR, CDR2 FQNEAQ (reference sequence). Trimming at V came to 7 bases and at J to 5 bases, leaving 2 bases not matched to a gene.